These T cell receptor beta chains were read from a single sample in a study of blood T cells in healthy people across ages. Each CDR3 protein gets one entry after TCRdb re-called the 5' RACE reads with MiXCR. In the table there are approximately 810,000 distinct CDR3 sequences, under 35% of which are singletons. Sequenced: blood. The origin of the receptors is a woman over 75 in good health. CDR3s include the opening cysteine and the closing phenylalanine or tryptophan. The D gene is left open where the match is weak. Not all rows give a size; the values are once, few, many and, for expanded clones, a class.

J: TRBJ2-1; size: many; D: TRBD2; V: TRBV7-9; DNA: TGTGCCAGCAGCCGGACTAGCGGGGGAATCAAGAATGAGCAGTTCTTC; CDR3: CASSRTSGGIKNEQFF
J: TRBJ1-1; size: -; D: -; V: TRBV9; DNA: TGTGCCAGCAGCGCGAACACAGGGAAGGGTAAGACTGAAGCTTTCTTT; CDR3: CASSANTGKGKTEAFF
J: TRBJ1-2; size: many; D: -; V: TRBV20-1; DNA: TGCAGTGCTCGACAGGCCTATGGCTACACCTTC; CDR3: CSARQAYGYTF
J: TRBJ1-2; size: -; D: TRBD1; V: TRBV5-1; DNA: TGCGCCAGCAGCGCCCGGGACAGGGGGCTTTATGGCTACACCTTC; CDR3: CASSARDRGLYGYTF
J: TRBJ1-2; size: -; D: TRBD1; V: TRBV27; DNA: TGTGCCAGCAGCCGGGGGGGACAGGGACGTGGCTGCACCTTC; CDR3: CASSRGGQGRGCTF
J: TRBJ1-2; size: many; D: TRBD1; V: TRBV6-2/TRBV6-3; DNA: TGTGCCAGCAGTTACACGGGACAGAACTATGGCTACACCTTC; CDR3: CASSYTGQNYGYTF
J: TRBJ2-7; size: -; D: -; V: TRBV30; DNA: TGTGCCTGGAGTCGCGCTCGGACCTACTCCTACGAGCAGTACTTC; CDR3: CAWSRARTYSYEQYF
J: TRBJ1-6; size: many; D: -; V: TRBV20-1; DNA: TGCAGTGCAGCTCAGGGGATCAATTCACCCCTCCACTTT; CDR3: CSAAQGINSPLHF
J: TRBJ2-2; size: few; D: TRBD1; V: TRBV6-6; DNA: TGTGCCAGCATCCGAGCAGGGGGCTCCGGGGAGCTGTTTTTT; CDR3: CASIRAGGSGELFF
J: TRBJ2-1; size: few; D: -; V: TRBV7-2; DNA: TGTGCCAGCAGCCAAGAGGGTGGGGTGCCGAGGAGTGAGCAGTTCTTC; CDR3: CASSQEGGVPRSEQFF
J: TRBJ2-1; size: many; D: -; V: TRBV7-2; DNA: TGTGCCAGCAGCTTAGGGGGAACCAATGAGCAGTTCTTC; CDR3: CASSLGGTNEQFF
J: TRBJ2-7; size: -; D: TRBD1; V: TRBV14; DNA: TGTGCCAGCAGCCAGAGCGGACAGGGCGTCTCCGAGCAGTACTTC; CDR3: CASSQSGQGVSEQYF
J: TRBJ1-5; size: -; D: TRBD1; V: TRBV12-3/TRBV12-4; DNA: TGTGCCAGCACTTCAACAGGGGTTTTTCAGCCCCAGCATTTT; CDR3: CASTSTGVFQPQHF
J: TRBJ2-1; size: -; D: -; V: TRBV12-3/TRBV12-4; DNA: TGTGCCAGCGTCGGGGACACCTACAATGAGCAGTTCTTC; CDR3: CASVGDTYNEQFF
J: TRBJ1-2; size: few; D: -; V: TRBV2; DNA: TGTGCCAGCAGCGGGGGGCGGAATGGTCTATATGGCTACACCTTC; CDR3: CASSGGRNGLYGYTF
J: TRBJ1-2; size: many; D: TRBD1; V: TRBV7-2; DNA: TGTGCCAGCAGCTCCGGGACAGGGAACTATGGCTACACCTTC; CDR3: CASSSGTGNYGYTF
J: TRBJ2-2; size: -; D: -; V: TRBV7-8; DNA: TGTGCCAGCAGCCCTGGGACATTCACGAACACCGGGGAGCTGTTTTTT; CDR3: CASSPGTFTNTGELFF